Shown below are 21 T cell receptor beta chains from a single sample sequenced in a study of blood T cell repertoires in COVID-19. Using immunoSEQ multiplex PCR, the repertoire was profiled, and TCRdb retains in-frame clones only, with some absent. Altogether about 280,000 clones are present, approximately 90% being singletons, with the ten largest covering roughly 5%. Material for sequencing was peripheral blood. Receptor source: a man between 35 and 55 years old with acute or convalescent COVID-19.

J is TRBJ1-4 and V is TRBV6-5, with 8 bases that match TRBD1. The CDR3 loop spans 16 amino acids. V shed 1 base, J shed 7 bases, and the junction held 8 bases outside the gene matches. In germline, CDR1 is MNHEY, CDR2 SVGAGI. CDR3 coding DNA: TGTGCCAGCAGTTACTGGGCGGGACAGGCCGCTGAAAAACTGTTTTTT. Protein sequence: CASSYWAGQAAEKLFF.

This clone was seen a few times. The chain is built from TRBV5-5 and TRBJ1-1; possibly TRBD1 for D (5 bases). The CDR3 is 15 amino acids. Germline CDR1 and CDR2: SGHKS and YYEKEE (reference sequence). Trimming left V 1 base short and J 5 bases short, with 15 bases between. The CDR3 is CASSLNHGAGTEAFF. CDR3 DNA sequence: TGTGCCAGCAGCTTGAATCACGGGGCGGGAACTGAAGCTTTCTTT.

The genes are TRBV11-1 and TRBJ2-7; 8 nucleotides line up with TRBD1. This CDR3 region has 15 residues. The germline V gene encodes CDR1 SGHAT and CDR2 FQDESV (reference sequence). V was pared by 8 bases and J by 3 bases, with 12 bases of the junction left unmatched. CDR3 loop: CASRLPDREVYEQYF. CDR3 nucleotide sequence: TGTGCCAGCCGCCTACCGGACAGGGAGGTCTACGAGCAGTACTTC.

A single count supports this clone. The chain carries TRBV13 and TRBJ1-1; perhaps TRBD1 as D (6 bases). The CDR3 runs 12 residues. The V and J ends lost 2 bases and 11 bases respectively, with 12 bases between them. Germline V gene data show CDR1 as PRHDT and CDR2 as FYEKMQ (reference sequence). CDR3 in DNA: TGTGCCAGCAGCTTAAATTTGCAGGGGGCTTTCTTT. It specifies CASSLNLQGAFF.

The V gene is TRBV24-1, the J gene TRBJ2-1, with D perhaps matching TRBD1 (6 bases). Germline V gene lookup returns CDR1 KGHDR and CDR2 SFDVKD. The CDR3 is 14 residues long. Trimming cost V 2 bases and J 6 bases, with 10 bases left between them. Here the CDR3 DNA reads TGTGCCACCAGTGATTCCGGCAGGGGCAATGAGCAGTTCTTC. Amino acid sequence: CATSDSGRGNEQFF.

The V gene is TRBV19, the J gene TRBJ2-3; D is perhaps TRBD1 (7 bases). Per the germline V gene, CDR1 is LNHDA and CDR2 is SQIVND (reference sequence). V lost 3 bases and J lost 9, with 16 bases in between. This CDR3 has 14 amino acids. This CDR3 reads CASSIPSRGATQYF. CDR3 sequence (DNA): TGTGCCAGTAGTATTCCGTCCAGGGGGGCCACGCAGTATTTT.

This clone was recorded once. This chain uses TRBV5-1 with TRBJ2-1, with TRBD1 identical over 9 bases. Trimming cost V 4 bases and J 0 bases; bases outside gene matches: 5. CDR3 length: 16 amino acids. Germline CDR1 reads SGHRS; CDR2 reads YFSETQ. The CDR3 sequence: CASSPGGQGSYNEQFF. CDR3 nucleotides: TGCGCCAGCAGCCCGGGGGGACAGGGCTCCTACAATGAGCAGTTCTTC.

This clone was found once. The chain recombines TRBV2 with TRBJ2-7; weak D call: TRBD1 (6 bases). Trimming removed 8 bases from V and 6 bases from J, with 20 bases in between. CDR1 is SNHLY and CDR2 is FYNNEI in the germline V gene. The CDR3 is 14 residues long. CDR3 in DNA: TGTGCCAGCCCCGTCACAGGGTTTAACGGCGAGCAGTACTTC. This translates into CASPVTGFNGEQYF.

This rearrangement joins TRBV19 to TRBJ1-2, with 7 bases that match TRBD1. This CDR3 is 15 amino acids long. CDR1 is LNHDA, CDR2 SQIVND, per germline (reference sequence). The ends lost 2 bases at V and 4 bases at J; junction bases unmatched: 7. The CDR3: CASSILATGSYGYTF. Written as DNA, the CDR3 is TGTGCCAGTAGTATACTGGCGACAGGGTCCTATGGCTACACCTTC.

The J gene is TRBJ2-3, the V gene TRBV5-8; 14 bases are shared with TRBD2. Trimming at V came to 4 bases and at J to 4 bases, leaving 2 bases not matched to a gene. The germline V gene encodes CDR1 SGHTS and CDR2 YDEGEE. The CDR3 loop spans 15 amino acids. The DNA for the CDR3 is TGTGCCAGCAGCAAGGGACTAGCGGGGGCAGATACGCAGTATTTT. This encodes CASSKGLAGADTQYF.

V and J are TRBV6-6 and TRBJ2-1; the D is unclear. Germline-derived CDR1 and CDR2 are MNHNY and SVGAGI (reference sequence). The CDR3 has 19 amino acids. Between the trimmed V and J ends, which lost 5 bases and 2 bases, there was a span of 25 bases. The CDR3 reads CASSHPYLGRSITYNEQFF. The CDR3 DNA reads as TGTGCCAGCAGTCACCCATATTTAGGCAGGTCAATAACCTACAATGAGCAGTTCTTC.

The V call is TRBV11-2, the J call TRBJ2-5; 7 bases match TRBD1. This CDR3 spans 14 amino acids. V was clipped by 6 bases and J by 5 bases; unmatched bases: 9. Germline CDR1 is SGHAT and CDR2 is FQNNGV. This CDR3 is CASRSTGAAETQYF. The CDR3 DNA follows: TGTGCCAGCAGGTCCACAGGGGCGGCGGAGACCCAGTACTTC.

The chain couples TRBV5-5 to TRBJ1-2; no definite D call. Germline V gene lookup returns CDR1 SGHKS and CDR2 YYEKEE (reference sequence). V lost 0 bases and J 4 bases, leaving 7 bases between the germline ends. The CDR3 is made up of 13 amino acids. The CDR3 sequence: CASSLDFGYGYTF. The CDR3 nucleotides are TGTGCCAGCAGCTTGGATTTCGGCTATGGCTACACCTTC.

The chain couples TRBV7-7 to TRBJ2-1; TRBD1 agrees at 7 bases. Unmatched junction bases numbered 8, after V lost 1 base and J lost 14 bases. CDR1 is SSHAT, CDR2 FNYEAQ, per germline (reference sequence). This CDR3 region has 13 residues. The CDR3 DNA follows: TGTGCCAGCAGCTTAGGGACCGGGACAGAAGAGTTCTTC. Translated: CASSLGTGTEEFF.

The genes are TRBV3-1 (or the pseudogene TRBV3-2) and TRBJ2-7, with unresolved D. The CDR3 has 11 residues. Germline V CDR1 and CDR2: LGHDT, YNNKEL (reference sequence). The V gene lost 2 bases and the J gene lost 4 bases, with 3 bases spanning the gap. The CDR3 bases are TGTGCCAGCAGCCAATATTACGAGCAGTACTTC. Protein sequence: CASSQYYEQYF.

This sequence joins TRBV9 and TRBJ2-2; tentative D call: TRBD1 (6 bases). Per germline, CDR1 SGDLS and CDR2 YYNGEE. V lost 1 base, J lost 3 bases, and 16 bases lay in between. CDR3 length equals 17 residues. This chain's CDR3 is CASSVHPPGADTGELFF. The CDR3 region has the DNA TGTGCCAGCAGCGTACACCCCCCAGGGGCGGACACCGGGGAGCTGTTTTTT. The entire variable domain, with the rest obtained from reference TRBV9 and TRBJ2-2, is as follows: DSGVTQTPKHLITATGQRVTLRCSPRSGDLSVYWYQQSLDQGLQFLIQYYNGEERAKGNILERFSAQQFPDLHSELNLSSLELGDSALYFCASSVHPPGADTGELFFGEGSRLTVL.

The V call is TRBV11-2, the J call TRBJ2-3; 9 bases line up with TRBD1. From germline, CDR1 is SGHAT and CDR2 FQNNGV. The CDR3 length is 15 residues. The J segment lost 6 bases and the V segment lost 3 bases, leaving 7 bases of the junction unmatched. The CDR3 DNA is TGTGCCAGCAGCTTCCGGGACAGGGTGTACGATACGCAGTATTTT. Translated, it gives CASSFRDRVYDTQYF.

The chain carries TRBV7-6 and TRBJ2-7; 9 nucleotides agree with TRBD1. Germline loops: CDR1 SGHVS, CDR2 FNYEAQ. The CDR3 consists of 17 residues. V trimming: 3 bases; J trimming: 3 bases; junction bases outside the gene matches: 12. CDR3 DNA sequence: TGTGCCAGCAGCTTTCACGGAGGTCCGACAGGGGGCTACGAGCAGTACTTC. The encoded protein is CASSFHGGPTGGYEQYF.

This clone has only one observation. This chain uses TRBV12-3 or TRBV12-4 with TRBJ2-1, with D uncertain. The CDR3 consists of 12 residues. The V end was cut by 5 bases, the J end by 8 bases, with 10 bases between. The DNA for the CDR3 is TGTGCCAGCAGTCAACAGTGGTATGAGCAGTTCTTC. As protein: CASSQQWYEQFF.

This chain uses TRBV6-2 or TRBV6-3 with TRBJ2-1, with D uncertain. There are 15 residues in the CDR3. The germline V and J ends were trimmed by 3 bases and 7 bases, with 16 bases remaining between them. CDR1 is MNHEY and CDR2 is SVGEGT in the germline V gene. Here the CDR3 reads CASSYDPRRTNEQFF. As DNA, the CDR3 is TGTGCCAGCAGTTATGACCCCCGGAGAACTAATGAGCAGTTCTTC.

The V and J genes are TRBV3-1 (or the pseudogene TRBV3-2) and TRBJ1-1; D possibly corresponds to TRBD1 (5 bases). The CDR3 covers 12 residues. CDR1 is LGHDT, CDR2 YNNKEL, per germline (reference sequence). V was shortened by 8 bases and J by 4 bases, with 11 bases between the two germline ends. The CDR3 DNA reads as TGTGCCAGCTGGGGGGGGGTCACTGAAGCTTTCTTT. Its translation is CASWGGVTEAFF.